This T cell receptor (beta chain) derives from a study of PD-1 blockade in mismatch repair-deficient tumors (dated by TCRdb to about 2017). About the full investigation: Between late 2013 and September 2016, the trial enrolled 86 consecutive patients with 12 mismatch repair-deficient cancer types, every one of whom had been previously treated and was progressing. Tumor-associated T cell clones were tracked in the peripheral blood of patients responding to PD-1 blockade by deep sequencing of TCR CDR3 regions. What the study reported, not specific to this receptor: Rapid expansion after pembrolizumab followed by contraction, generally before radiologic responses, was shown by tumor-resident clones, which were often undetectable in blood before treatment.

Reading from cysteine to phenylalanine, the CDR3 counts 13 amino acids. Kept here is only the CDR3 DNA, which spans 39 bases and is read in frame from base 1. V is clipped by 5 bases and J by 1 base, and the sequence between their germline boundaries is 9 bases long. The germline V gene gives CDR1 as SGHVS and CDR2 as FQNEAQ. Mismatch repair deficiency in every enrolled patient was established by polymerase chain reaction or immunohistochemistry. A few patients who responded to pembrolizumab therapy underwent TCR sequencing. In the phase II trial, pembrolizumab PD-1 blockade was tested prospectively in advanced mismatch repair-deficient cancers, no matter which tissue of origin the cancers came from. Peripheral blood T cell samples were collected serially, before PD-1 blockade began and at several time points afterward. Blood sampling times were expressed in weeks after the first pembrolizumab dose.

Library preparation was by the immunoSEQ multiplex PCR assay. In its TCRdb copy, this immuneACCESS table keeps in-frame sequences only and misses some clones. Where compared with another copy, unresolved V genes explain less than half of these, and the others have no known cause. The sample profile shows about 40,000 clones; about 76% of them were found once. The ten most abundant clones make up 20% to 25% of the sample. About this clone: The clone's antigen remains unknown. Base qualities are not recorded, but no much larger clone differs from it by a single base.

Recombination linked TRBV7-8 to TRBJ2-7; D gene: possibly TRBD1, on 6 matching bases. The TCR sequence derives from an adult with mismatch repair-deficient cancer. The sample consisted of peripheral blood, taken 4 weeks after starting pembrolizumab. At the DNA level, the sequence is TGTGCCAGCAGCCTGGACAGTTCCTACGAGCAGTACTTC. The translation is CASSLDSSYEQYF. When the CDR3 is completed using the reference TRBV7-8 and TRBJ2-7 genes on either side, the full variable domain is GAGVSQSPRYKVAKRGQDVALRCDPISGHVSLFWYQQALGQGPEFLTYFQNEAQLDKSGLPSDRFFAERPEGSVSTLKIQRTQQEDSAVYLCASSLDSSYEQYFGPGTRLTVT.